This T cell receptor (beta chain) was retrieved from a study of T cell changes during pregnancy in multiple sclerosis. Sequencing used immunoSEQ multiplex PCR; TCRdb keeps in-frame clones, though not all of them. The sample records approximately 70,000 clones, around nine tenths being singletons. The ends lost 3 bases at V and 6 bases at J; junction bases unmatched: 2. Germline V gene lookup returns CDR1 SGHKS and CDR2 YYEKEE (reference sequence). The CDR3 covers 14 residues. This receptor was obtained from a female donor with multiple sclerosis, enrolled in a pregnancy study. This sample comprised CD4+ T cells from peripheral blood mononuclear cells, obtained before pregnancy. The chain employs TRBV5-5 and TRBJ2-2, with TRBD2 matching over 10 bases. The CDR3 region is CASSSGLAAGELFF. CDR3 DNA sequence: TGTGCCAGCAGCTCCGGACTAGCGGCCGGGGAGCTGTTTTTT.